These T cell receptor beta chains were read from a single sample in a study of T cells in tuberculosis. Libraries were prepared by immunoSEQ multiplex PCR; TCRdb keeps only in-frame clonotypes and omits some of them. The data contain 20,000 to 25,000 clones, around 85% of them seen just once; the ten biggest clones take up more than 12%. Sequences were derived from PBMCs, sampled at tuberculosis diagnosis. These receptors came from an adult with tuberculosis. CDR3s include the opening cysteine and the closing phenylalanine or tryptophan. Each record gives: V gene, J gene, clone size, D gene, CDR3 length, CDR3 protein, CDR3 DNA. D genes are given only for firm matches. Expanded clones are given a class, and other clones once, few, many or no size at all.

v_gene: TRBV7-8
j_gene: TRBJ2-7
abundance: NA
d_gene: NA
len: 14
CDR3aa: CASSLAGSSYEQYF
CDR3nt: TGTGCCAGCAGCTTAGCGGGGAGCTCCTACGAGCAGTACTTC

v_gene: TRBV5-3
j_gene: TRBJ1-4
abundance: NA
d_gene: TRBD1
len: 13
CDR3aa: CASTPGGRSGGIF
CDR3nt: TGTGCCAGCACCCCTGGGGGACGCTCAGGGGGGATTTTT

v_gene: TRBV13
j_gene: TRBJ2-3
abundance: NA
d_gene: TRBD2
len: 14
CDR3aa: CASSDSGSADTQYF
CDR3nt: TGTGCCAGCAGCGATAGCGGGAGCGCAGATACGCAGTATTTT

v_gene: TRBV5-5
j_gene: TRBJ1-1
abundance: once
d_gene: NA
len: 16
CDR3aa: CASSPTGRARNAEAFF
CDR3nt: TGTGCCAGCAGCCCTACGGGGAGGGCTAGGAACGCTGAAGCTTTCTTT

v_gene: TRBV19
j_gene: TRBJ1-5
abundance: NA
d_gene: TRBD1
len: 14
CDR3aa: CASSDRGSNQPQHF
CDR3nt: TGTGCCAGTTCCGACAGGGGTAGCAATCAGCCCCAGCATTTT

v_gene: TRBV5-6
j_gene: TRBJ2-7
abundance: NA
d_gene: NA
len: 15
CDR3aa: CASSLPDSFSYEQYF
CDR3nt: TGTGCCAGCAGTCTCCCCGACAGTTTTTCCTACGAGCAGTACTTC

v_gene: TRBV5-1
j_gene: TRBJ1-1
abundance: NA
d_gene: NA
len: 13
CDR3aa: CASSLETYTEAFF
CDR3nt: TGCGCCAGCAGCCTGGAAACTTACACTGAAGCTTTCTTT

v_gene: TRBV5-1
j_gene: TRBJ2-3
abundance: NA
d_gene: NA
len: 16
CDR3aa: CASSLQGPQGTDTQYF
CDR3nt: TGCGCCAGCAGCTTGCAGGGTCCCCAGGGCACAGATACGCAGTATTTT

v_gene: TRBV27
j_gene: TRBJ1-2
abundance: NA
d_gene: TRBD1
len: 14
CDR3aa: CASSKTGVKLGYTF
CDR3nt: TGTGCCAGCAGCAAGACAGGGGTGAAATTGGGCTACACCTTC

v_gene: TRBV30
j_gene: TRBJ1-2
abundance: once
d_gene: TRBD1
len: 15
CDR3aa: CAWTTGTGGPYGYTF
CDR3nt: TGTGCCTGGACCACCGGGACAGGGGGGCCCTATGGCTACACCTTC

v_gene: TRBV28
j_gene: TRBJ2-4
abundance: NA
d_gene: TRBD1
len: 13
CDR3aa: CASRGQSVNIQYF
CDR3nt: TGTGCCAGCAGGGGACAGTCAGTTAACATTCAGTACTTC

v_gene: TRBV10-2
j_gene: TRBJ2-7
abundance: NA
d_gene: TRBD2
len: 15
CDR3aa: CASSLGLAGVYEQYF
CDR3nt: TGCGCCAGCAGTTTGGGACTAGCGGGAGTCTACGAGCAGTACTTC

v_gene: TRBV11-2
j_gene: TRBJ2-1
abundance: once
d_gene: NA
len: 18
CDR3aa: CASRNPGGDALSYNEQFF
CDR3nt: TGTGCCAGCAGGAACCCTGGCGGGGACGCCCTGTCCTACAATGAGCAGTTCTTC

v_gene: TRBV6-6
j_gene: TRBJ1-2
abundance: NA
d_gene: NA
len: 14
CDR3aa: CASRPGEAKSGYTF
CDR3nt: TGTGCCAGCAGACCGGGGGAGGCAAAGAGCGGCTACACCTTC

v_gene: TRBV9
j_gene: TRBJ2-5
abundance: NA
d_gene: TRBD2
len: 16
CDR3aa: CASSTGLAGGQETQYF
CDR3nt: TGTGCCAGCAGCACCGGACTAGCGGGAGGGCAAGAGACCCAGTACTTC

v_gene: TRBV5-6
j_gene: TRBJ1-3
abundance: NA
d_gene: NA
len: 13
CDR3aa: CASSSRDINTIYF
CDR3nt: TGTGCCAGCAGCTCCCGGGACATAAACACCATATATTTT

v_gene: TRBV7-2
j_gene: TRBJ2-2
abundance: NA
d_gene: NA
len: 16
CDR3aa: CASSQQGLGNTGELFF
CDR3nt: TGTGCCAGCAGCCAACAGGGTCTCGGGAACACCGGGGAGCTGTTTTTT

v_gene: TRBV7-8
j_gene: TRBJ1-1
abundance: NA
d_gene: NA
len: 12
CDR3aa: CASSLPGGEAFF
CDR3nt: TGTGCCAGCAGCTTACCGGGGGGTGAAGCTTTCTTT

v_gene: TRBV29-1
j_gene: TRBJ2-1
abundance: NA
d_gene: TRBD2
len: 12
CDR3aa: CSVRTGGNEQFF
CDR3nt: TGCAGCGTTAGGACGGGAGGAAATGAGCAGTTCTTC

v_gene: TRBV5-1
j_gene: TRBJ1-4
abundance: NA
d_gene: NA
len: 14
CDR3aa: CASSGRGGIEKLFF
CDR3nt: TGCGCCAGCAGCGGGAGGGGAGGTATTGAAAAACTGTTTTTT

v_gene: TRBV19
j_gene: TRBJ2-5
abundance: NA
d_gene: NA
len: 16
CDR3aa: CASSSRRRFDQETQYF
CDR3nt: TGTGCCAGTAGTTCGAGACGGCGGTTTGACCAAGAGACCCAGTACTTC

v_gene: TRBV9
j_gene: TRBJ2-7
abundance: NA
d_gene: TRBD2
len: 15
CDR3aa: CASSRSGGASYEQYF
CDR3nt: TGTGCCAGCAGCCGTAGCGGGGGGGCATCCTACGAGCAGTACTTC

v_gene: TRBV23-1
j_gene: TRBJ2-5
abundance: once
d_gene: NA
len: 15
CDR3aa: CASSRPTSRGETQYF
CDR3nt: TGCGCCAGCAGTCGGCCGACGTCAAGAGGGGAGACCCAGTACTTC

v_gene: TRBV5-1
j_gene: TRBJ2-1
abundance: NA
d_gene: NA
len: 16
CDR3aa: CASSLYPLPGENEQFF
CDR3nt: TGCGCCAGCAGCTTGTATCCCCTCCCAGGGGAAAATGAGCAGTTCTTC

v_gene: TRBV2
j_gene: TRBJ1-5
abundance: NA
d_gene: NA
len: 12
CDR3aa: CASTFSNQPQHF
CDR3nt: TGTGCCAGCACTTTTAGCAATCAGCCCCAGCATTTT

v_gene: TRBV10-1
j_gene: TRBJ1-1
abundance: NA
d_gene: NA
len: 14
CDR3aa: CASRSGGAATEAFF
CDR3nt: TGCGCCAGTCGCTCGGGAGGGGCGGCCACTGAAGCTTTCTTT

v_gene: TRBV10-1
j_gene: TRBJ2-1
abundance: NA
d_gene: NA
len: 12
CDR3aa: CASSDLGGWQFF
CDR3nt: TGCGCCAGCAGCGACCTTGGGGGGTGGCAGTTCTTC

v_gene: TRBV11-2
j_gene: TRBJ2-7
abundance: NA
d_gene: NA
len: 17
CDR3aa: CASSSISGAGVSYEQYF
CDR3nt: TGTGCCAGCAGCTCCATCTCAGGGGCGGGGGTTTCCTACGAGCAGTACTTC

v_gene: TRBV29-1
j_gene: TRBJ2-7
abundance: NA
d_gene: TRBD2
len: 13
CDR3aa: CSVRTSGGYEQYF
CDR3nt: TGCAGCGTCCGGACTAGCGGGGGCTACGAGCAGTACTTC

v_gene: TRBV29-1
j_gene: TRBJ1-1
abundance: NA
d_gene: NA
len: 14
CDR3aa: CSVAQGGTNTEAFF
CDR3nt: TGCAGCGTTGCCCAGGGAGGGACGAACACTGAAGCTTTCTTT

v_gene: TRBV6-5
j_gene: TRBJ2-3
abundance: NA
d_gene: NA
len: 13
CDR3aa: CASSYSSTDTQYF
CDR3nt: TGTGCCAGCAGTTACTCATCTACAGATACGCAGTATTTT

v_gene: TRBV7-7
j_gene: TRBJ1-1
abundance: NA
d_gene: NA
len: 13
CDR3aa: CASSSGTSTEAFF
CDR3nt: TGTGCCAGCAGCTCGGGGACAAGCACTGAAGCTTTCTTT

v_gene: TRBV11-2
j_gene: TRBJ2-7
abundance: NA
d_gene: TRBD2
len: 16
CDR3aa: CASSTQSGRYFYEQYF
CDR3nt: TGTGCCAGCAGCACACAAAGCGGGAGGTATTTTTACGAGCAGTACTTC

v_gene: TRBV5-6
j_gene: TRBJ2-7
abundance: NA
d_gene: NA
len: 14
CDR3aa: CASSSQGHLYEQYF
CDR3nt: TGTGCCAGCAGCTCTCAGGGACACCTATACGAGCAGTACTTC

v_gene: TRBV10-3
j_gene: TRBJ1-5
abundance: NA
d_gene: TRBD1
len: 15
CDR3aa: CAISDGQGFGQPQHF
CDR3nt: TGTGCCATCAGTGACGGACAGGGCTTTGGTCAGCCCCAGCATTTT

v_gene: TRBV7-2
j_gene: TRBJ1-1
abundance: few
d_gene: NA
len: 14
CDR3aa: CASSLGARNTEAFF
CDR3nt: TGTGCCAGCAGCTTAGGCGCGCGGAACACTGAAGCTTTCTTT

v_gene: TRBV6-1
j_gene: TRBJ2-7
abundance: NA
d_gene: TRBD2
len: 14
CDR3aa: CASSVVAGTYEQYF
CDR3nt: TGTGCCAGCAGTGTAGTAGCGGGGACCTACGAGCAGTACTTC

v_gene: TRBV28
j_gene: TRBJ2-7
abundance: NA
d_gene: NA
len: 13
CDR3aa: CASSRIQGHEQYF
CDR3nt: TGTGCCAGCAGTCGAATACAGGGCCACGAGCAGTACTTC

v_gene: TRBV11-2
j_gene: TRBJ2-1
abundance: NA
d_gene: NA
len: 15
CDR3aa: CASRRWGGAYNEQFF
CDR3nt: TGTGCCAGCAGGCGTTGGGGGGGCGCCTACAATGAGCAGTTCTTC

v_gene: TRBV7-3
j_gene: TRBJ2-2
abundance: few
d_gene: TRBD1
len: 16
CDR3aa: CASSPPGRGRTGELFF
CDR3nt: TGTGCCAGCAGCCCCCCGGGAAGGGGGCGGACCGGGGAGCTGTTTTTT

v_gene: TRBV2
j_gene: TRBJ1-1
abundance: few
d_gene: TRBD1
len: 14
CDR3aa: CASSGTGTTTEAFF
CDR3nt: TGTGCCAGCAGTGGGACAGGGACCACCACTGAAGCTTTCTTT

v_gene: TRBV2
j_gene: TRBJ2-3
abundance: NA
d_gene: NA
len: 14
CDR3aa: CASSVAGFGDTQYF
CDR3nt: TGTGCCAGCAGTGTGGCGGGTTTTGGAGATACGCAGTATTTT

v_gene: TRBV6-6
j_gene: TRBJ2-1
abundance: NA
d_gene: NA
len: 16
CDR3aa: CASSPSGVAVYNEQFF
CDR3nt: TGTGCCAGCAGTCCCTCCGGGGTAGCAGTATACAATGAGCAGTTCTTC

v_gene: TRBV11-2
j_gene: TRBJ1-5
abundance: NA
d_gene: NA
len: 16
CDR3aa: CASSLGNGRGSQPQHF
CDR3nt: TGTGCCAGCAGCTTAGGAAACGGAAGGGGAAGTCAGCCCCAGCATTTT

v_gene: TRBV9
j_gene: TRBJ2-7
abundance: NA
d_gene: NA
len: 14
CDR3aa: CASSVGTLSYEQYF
CDR3nt: TGTGCCAGCAGCGTGGGGACTTTATCCTACGAGCAGTACTTC

v_gene: TRBV11-2
j_gene: TRBJ2-7
abundance: NA
d_gene: NA
len: 14
CDR3aa: CASRQPLTSYEQYF
CDR3nt: TGTGCCAGCCGACAGCCCCTTACCTCCTACGAGCAGTACTTC

v_gene: TRBV6-6
j_gene: TRBJ2-7
abundance: NA
d_gene: TRBD2
len: 14
CDR3aa: CASMGRGPSYEQYF
CDR3nt: TGTGCCAGCATGGGGAGGGGCCCCTCCTACGAGCAGTACTTC

v_gene: TRBV15
j_gene: TRBJ2-7
abundance: NA
d_gene: NA
len: 14
CDR3aa: CATSRGGETDEQYF
CDR3nt: TGTGCCACCAGCAGAGGGGGGGAGACGGACGAGCAGTACTTC

v_gene: TRBV5-4
j_gene: TRBJ1-2
abundance: NA
d_gene: NA
len: 14
CDR3aa: CASSFGGFDYGYTF
CDR3nt: TGTGCCAGCAGCTTCGGGGGGTTCGACTATGGCTACACCTTC

v_gene: TRBV7-8
j_gene: TRBJ1-1
abundance: NA
d_gene: NA
len: 15
CDR3aa: CASSPLQGPNTEAFF
CDR3nt: TGTGCCAGCAGCCCCCTGCAGGGTCCCAACACTGAAGCTTTCTTT

v_gene: TRBV28
j_gene: TRBJ2-3
abundance: once
d_gene: TRBD1
len: 14
CDR3aa: CASTEDRGTDTQYF
CDR3nt: TGTGCCAGCACCGAGGACAGGGGGACAGATACGCAGTATTTT

v_gene: TRBV6-5
j_gene: TRBJ2-7
abundance: NA
d_gene: TRBD1
len: 14
CDR3aa: CASSTGGSSYEQYF
CDR3nt: TGTGCCAGCAGTACAGGGGGCAGCTCCTACGAGCAGTACTTC

v_gene: TRBV5-1
j_gene: TRBJ2-7
abundance: NA
d_gene: TRBD1
len: 16
CDR3aa: CASRGDRDRSYYEQYF
CDR3nt: TGCGCCAGCAGGGGAGACCGGGACAGGAGTTACTACGAGCAGTACTTC

v_gene: TRBV5-1
j_gene: TRBJ1-5
abundance: NA
d_gene: NA
len: 15
CDR3aa: CASSLGGNSNQPQHF
CDR3nt: TGCGCCAGCAGCTTGGGCGGTAATAGCAATCAGCCCCAGCATTTT

v_gene: TRBV28
j_gene: TRBJ1-1
abundance: NA
d_gene: NA
len: 13
CDR3aa: CASNEQGGTEAFF
CDR3nt: TGTGCCAGCAACGAACAAGGGGGAACTGAAGCTTTCTTT

v_gene: TRBV6-1
j_gene: TRBJ2-3
abundance: NA
d_gene: NA
len: 13
CDR3aa: CASSEAYGDTQYF
CDR3nt: TGTGCCAGCAGTGAAGCGTACGGAGATACGCAGTATTTT

v_gene: TRBV27
j_gene: TRBJ1-2
abundance: NA
d_gene: TRBD1
len: 16
CDR3aa: CASSFEGQGSNYGYTF
CDR3nt: TGTGCCAGCAGTTTTGAGGGACAGGGTAGTAACTATGGCTACACCTTC

v_gene: TRBV7-9
j_gene: TRBJ1-4
abundance: NA
d_gene: NA
len: 15
CDR3aa: CASSLVGGPDEKLFF
CDR3nt: TGTGCCAGCAGCTTAGTAGGGGGTCCGGATGAAAAACTGTTTTTT

v_gene: TRBV11-2
j_gene: TRBJ2-2
abundance: NA
d_gene: TRBD2
len: 16
CDR3aa: CASSLSGGELTGELFF
CDR3nt: TGTGCCAGCAGCCTTAGCGGGGGTGAACTCACCGGGGAGCTGTTTTTT

v_gene: TRBV7-2
j_gene: TRBJ2-3
abundance: NA
d_gene: TRBD2
len: 14
CDR3aa: CASSIPLAVDTQYF
CDR3nt: TGTGCCAGCAGCATCCCACTAGCGGTTGATACGCAGTATTTT